The present T cell receptor (beta chain) was sequenced within a study of T cells in localized non-small cell lung cancer. There are a few counts of this clone. As yet, its antigen is unknown. Study observations and caveats: Turning up in adjacent lung were a median approximately 57 of the top 100 tumor clones.

Generated by immunoSEQ multiplex PCR, the TCRdb table keeps only in-frame clones and is missing some. The sample shows a few thousand clones, more than 25% of them seen only once. The CDR3 is 14 residues long. Germline V gives CDR1 LGHNT, CDR2 FRNRAP. The sequencing here drew on lung tumor tissue, taken before any cancer treatment. The clonotype comes from a woman between 35 and 75 years old with stage III lung adenocarcinoma. J is TRBJ2-1 and V is TRBV12-5; TRBD2 matches at 14 bases. The CDR3 DNA is TGTGCCAGCTCGGGACTAGCGGGAGTAGGGGAGCAGTTCTTC. Its protein is CASSGLAGVGEQFF.